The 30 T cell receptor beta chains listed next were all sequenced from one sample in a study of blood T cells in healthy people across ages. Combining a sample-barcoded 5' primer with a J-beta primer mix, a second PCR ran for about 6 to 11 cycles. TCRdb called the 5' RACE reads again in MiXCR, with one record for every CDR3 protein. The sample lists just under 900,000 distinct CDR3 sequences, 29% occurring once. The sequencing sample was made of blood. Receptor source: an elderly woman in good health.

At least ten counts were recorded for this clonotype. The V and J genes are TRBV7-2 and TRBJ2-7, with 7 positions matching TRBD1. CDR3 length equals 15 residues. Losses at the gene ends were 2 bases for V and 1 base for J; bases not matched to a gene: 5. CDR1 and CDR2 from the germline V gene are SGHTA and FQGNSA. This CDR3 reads CASSLRTGLSYEQYF. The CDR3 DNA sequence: TGTGCCAGCAGCTTAAGGACAGGCCTTTCCTACGAGCAGTACTTC.

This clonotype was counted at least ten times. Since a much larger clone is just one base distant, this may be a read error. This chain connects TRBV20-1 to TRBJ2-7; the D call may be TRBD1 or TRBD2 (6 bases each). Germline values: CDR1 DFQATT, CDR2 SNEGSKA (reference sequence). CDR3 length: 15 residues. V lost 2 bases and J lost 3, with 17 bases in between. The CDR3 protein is CSARNRGRDYYEQYF. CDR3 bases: TGCAGTGCTAGAAACCGGGGGCGTGACTACTACGAGCAGTACTTC.

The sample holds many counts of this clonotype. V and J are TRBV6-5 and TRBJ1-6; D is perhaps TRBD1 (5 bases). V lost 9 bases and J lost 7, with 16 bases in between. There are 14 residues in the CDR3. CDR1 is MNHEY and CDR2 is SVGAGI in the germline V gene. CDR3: CASTYGARNSPLHF. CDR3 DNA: TGTGCCAGTACTTACGGGGCCCGAAATTCACCCCTCCACTTT.

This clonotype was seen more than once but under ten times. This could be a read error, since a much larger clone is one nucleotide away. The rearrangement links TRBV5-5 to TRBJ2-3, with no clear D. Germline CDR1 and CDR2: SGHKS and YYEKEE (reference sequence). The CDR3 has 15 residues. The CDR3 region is CACSLSPRSTDTQYF. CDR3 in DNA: TGTGCCTGCAGCTTGTCGCCCCGGAGCACAGATACGCAGTATTTT.

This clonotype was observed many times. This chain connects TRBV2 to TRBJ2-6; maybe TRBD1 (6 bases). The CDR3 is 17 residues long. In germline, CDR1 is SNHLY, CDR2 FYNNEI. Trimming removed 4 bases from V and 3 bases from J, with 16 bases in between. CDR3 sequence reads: CASSGQDRGHGANVLTF. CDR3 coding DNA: TGTGCCAGCAGTGGACAGGACAGAGGTCATGGGGCCAACGTCCTGACTTTC.

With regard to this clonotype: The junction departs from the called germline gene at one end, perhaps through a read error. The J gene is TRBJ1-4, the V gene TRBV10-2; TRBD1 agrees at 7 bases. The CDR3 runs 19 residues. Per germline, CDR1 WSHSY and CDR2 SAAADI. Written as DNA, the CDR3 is TGCGCCAGCAAAAGGGCGCCAGGGGGTATTGCTGCAACTAACGAAAAACTGTTTTTT. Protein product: CASKRAPGGIAATNEKLFF.

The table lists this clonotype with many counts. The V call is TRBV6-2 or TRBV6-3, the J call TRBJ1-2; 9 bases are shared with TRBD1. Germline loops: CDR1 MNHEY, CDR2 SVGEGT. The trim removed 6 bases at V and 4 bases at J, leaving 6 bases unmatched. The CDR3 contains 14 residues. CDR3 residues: CASSPGTGTYGYTF. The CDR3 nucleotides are TGTGCCAGCAGCCCAGGGACAGGGACCTATGGCTACACCTTC.

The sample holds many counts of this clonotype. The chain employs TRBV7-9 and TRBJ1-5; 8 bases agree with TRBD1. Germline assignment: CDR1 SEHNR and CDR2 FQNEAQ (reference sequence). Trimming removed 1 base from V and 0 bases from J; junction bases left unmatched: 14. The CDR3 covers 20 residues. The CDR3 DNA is TGTGCCAGCAGCTTAGGAATTGAACAGGGGGTTACTACTAGCAATCAGCCCCAGCATTTT. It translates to CASSLGIEQGVTTSNQPQHF.

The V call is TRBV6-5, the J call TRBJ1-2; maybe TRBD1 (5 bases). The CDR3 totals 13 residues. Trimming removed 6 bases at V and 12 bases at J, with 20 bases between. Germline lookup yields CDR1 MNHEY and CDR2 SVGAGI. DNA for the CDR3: TGTGCCAGCAGCAACCAGGGTTGGGAGGGCCACACCTTC. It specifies CASSNQGWEGHTF.

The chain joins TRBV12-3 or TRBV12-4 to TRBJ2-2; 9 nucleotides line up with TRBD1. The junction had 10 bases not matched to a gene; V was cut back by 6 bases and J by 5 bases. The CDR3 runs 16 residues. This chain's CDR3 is CASRSTGQGRTGELFF. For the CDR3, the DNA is TGTGCCAGCAGATCAACCGGACAGGGGAGGACCGGGGAGCTGTTTTTT.

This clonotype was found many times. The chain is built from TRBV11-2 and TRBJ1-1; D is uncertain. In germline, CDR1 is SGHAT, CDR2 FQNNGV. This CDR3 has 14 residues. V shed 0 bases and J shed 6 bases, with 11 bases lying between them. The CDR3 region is CASSLDIQPAEAFF. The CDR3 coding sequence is TGTGCCAGCAGCTTAGATATCCAGCCGGCTGAAGCTTTCTTT. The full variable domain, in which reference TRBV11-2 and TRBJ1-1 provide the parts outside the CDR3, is EAGVAQSPRYKIIEKRQSVAFWCNPISGHATLYWYQQILGQGPKLLIQFQNNGVVDDSQLPKDRFSAERLKGVDSTLKIQPAKLEDSAVYLCASSLDIQPAEAFFGQGTRLTVV.

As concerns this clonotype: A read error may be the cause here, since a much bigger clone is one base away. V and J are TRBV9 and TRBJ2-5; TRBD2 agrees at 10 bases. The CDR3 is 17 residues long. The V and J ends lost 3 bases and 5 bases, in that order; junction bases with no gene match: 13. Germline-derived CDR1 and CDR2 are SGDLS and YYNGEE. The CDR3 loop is CASSDPGRAGGKETQYF. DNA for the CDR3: TGTGCCAGCAGCGACCCGGGACGAGCGGGGGGGAAGGAGACCCAGTACTTC. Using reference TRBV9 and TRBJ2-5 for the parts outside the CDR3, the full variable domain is DSGVTQTPKHLITATGQRVTLRCSPRSGDLSVYWYQQSLDQGLQFLIQYYNGEERAKGNILERFSAQQFPDLHSELNLSSLELGDSALYFCASSDPGRAGGKETQYFGPGTRLLVL.

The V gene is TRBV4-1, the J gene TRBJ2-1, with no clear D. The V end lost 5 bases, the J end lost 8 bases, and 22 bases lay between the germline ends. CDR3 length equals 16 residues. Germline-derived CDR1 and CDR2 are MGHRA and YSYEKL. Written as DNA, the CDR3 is TGCGCCAGCAGCTCCCCAAGGAGAAGTCGCCAGGATGAGCAGTTCTTC. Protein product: CASSSPRRSRQDEQFF.

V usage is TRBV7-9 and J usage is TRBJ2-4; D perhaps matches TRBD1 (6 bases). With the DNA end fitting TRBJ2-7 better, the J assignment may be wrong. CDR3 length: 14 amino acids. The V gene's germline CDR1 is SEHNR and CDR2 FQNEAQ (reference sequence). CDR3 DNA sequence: TGTGCCAGCAGCTTGGCCGGGACACCCTACGAGCAGTACTTC. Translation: CASSLAGTPYEQYF.

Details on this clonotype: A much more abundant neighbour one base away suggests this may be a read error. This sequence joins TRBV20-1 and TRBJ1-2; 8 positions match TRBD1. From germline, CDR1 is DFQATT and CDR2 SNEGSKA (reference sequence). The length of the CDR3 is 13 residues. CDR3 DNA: TGCAGGGCTAGCCAGGGGGCGGGCTATGGCTACACCTTC. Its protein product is CRASQGAGYGYTF.

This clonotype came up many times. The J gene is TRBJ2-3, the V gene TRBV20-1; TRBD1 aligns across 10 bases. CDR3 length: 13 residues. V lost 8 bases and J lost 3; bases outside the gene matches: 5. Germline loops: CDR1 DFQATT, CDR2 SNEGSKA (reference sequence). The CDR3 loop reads CSPGQGETDTQYF. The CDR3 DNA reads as TGCAGTCCCGGACAGGGGGAGACAGATACGCAGTATTTT.

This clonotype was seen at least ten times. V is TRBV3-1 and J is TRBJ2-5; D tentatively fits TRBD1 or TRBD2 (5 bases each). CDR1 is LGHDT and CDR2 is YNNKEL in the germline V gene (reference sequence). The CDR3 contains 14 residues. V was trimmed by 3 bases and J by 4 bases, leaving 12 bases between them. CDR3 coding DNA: TGTGCCAGCAGCCATCGGGACCGACCAGAGACCCAGTACTTC. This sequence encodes CASSHRDRPETQYF.

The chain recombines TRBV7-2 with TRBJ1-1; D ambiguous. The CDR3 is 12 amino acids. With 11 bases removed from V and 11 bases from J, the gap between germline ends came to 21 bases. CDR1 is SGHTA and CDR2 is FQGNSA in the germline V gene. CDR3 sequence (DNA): TGTGCCGGCACCTTTAGATCGGCAGAGGCTTTCTTT. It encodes CAGTFRSAEAFF.

The CDR3: CASSWEVPTEAFF. The CDR3 DNA sequence: TGTGCCAGCAGCTGGGAAGTGCCCACTGAAGCTTTCTTT. This chain joins TRBV7-9 and TRBJ1-1; D uncertain. The V gene's germline CDR1 is SEHNR and CDR2 FQNEAQ (reference sequence). This CDR3 has 13 amino acids. Trimming removed 4 bases from V and 4 bases from J, with 10 bases in between.

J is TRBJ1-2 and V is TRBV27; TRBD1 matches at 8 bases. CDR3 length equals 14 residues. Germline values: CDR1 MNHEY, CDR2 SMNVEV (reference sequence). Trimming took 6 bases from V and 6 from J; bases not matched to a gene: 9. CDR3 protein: CASSRDRRQHGYTF. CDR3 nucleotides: TGTGCCAGCAGCCGGGACAGGCGACAGCATGGCTACACCTTC.

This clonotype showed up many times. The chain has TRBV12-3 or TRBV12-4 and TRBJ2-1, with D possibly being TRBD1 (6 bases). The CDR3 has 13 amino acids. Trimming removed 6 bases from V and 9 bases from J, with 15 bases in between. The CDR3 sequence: CASRATGPGEQFF. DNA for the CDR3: TGTGCCAGCAGAGCTACAGGGCCGGGTGAGCAGTTCTTC.

The CDR3 loop is CASSLRPGVDYEQYF. The CDR3 DNA reads as TGTGCCAGCAGCTTGCGGCCAGGGGTAGACTACGAGCAGTACTTC. The gene calls are TRBV7-2 and TRBJ2-7; tentative D call: TRBD1 (6 bases). CDR1 and CDR2 from the germline V gene are SGHTA and FQGNSA. Trimming shortened V by 3 bases and J by 3 bases, and 15 bases separated the two germline ends. This CDR3 is built from 15 residues. Variable domain in full (rest from reference TRBV7-2 and TRBJ2-7): GAGVSQSPSNKVTEKGKDVELRCDPISGHTALYWYRQSLGQGLEFLIYFQGNSAPDKSGLPSDRFSAERTGGSVSTLTIQRTQQEDSAVYLCASSLRPGVDYEQYFGPGTRLTVT.

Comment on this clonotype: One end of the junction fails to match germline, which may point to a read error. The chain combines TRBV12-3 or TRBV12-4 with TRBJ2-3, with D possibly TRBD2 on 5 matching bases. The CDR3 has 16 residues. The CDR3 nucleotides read TGTGCCAGCAGTTTACGAGGGAGAGTGAGAACAGATGCGCAGTATTTT. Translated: CASSLRGRVRTDAQYF.

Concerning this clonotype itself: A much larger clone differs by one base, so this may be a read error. The CDR3 DNA is TGTGCCGGCAGCTTAATTACACCGGAGATGGATGGCTACACCTTC. Residues: CAGSLITPEMDGYTF. This chain connects TRBV7-2 to TRBJ1-2; D is undetermined. Germline lookup yields CDR1 SGHTA and CDR2 FQGNSA. CDR3 length: 15 residues.

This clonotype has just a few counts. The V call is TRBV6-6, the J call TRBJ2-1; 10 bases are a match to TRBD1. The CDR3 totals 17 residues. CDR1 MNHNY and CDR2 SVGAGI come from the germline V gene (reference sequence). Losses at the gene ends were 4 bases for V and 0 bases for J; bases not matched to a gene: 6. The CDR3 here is CASSFGQGVSSYNEQFF. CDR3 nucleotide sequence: TGTGCCAGCAGTTTTGGACAGGGGGTTTCCTCCTACAATGAGCAGTTCTTC.

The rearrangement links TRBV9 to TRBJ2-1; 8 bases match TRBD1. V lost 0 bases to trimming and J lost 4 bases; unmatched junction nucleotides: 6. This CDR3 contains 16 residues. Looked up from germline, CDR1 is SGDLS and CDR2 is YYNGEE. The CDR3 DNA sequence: TGTGCCAGCAGCGTAGGTGGGGACAGGATATACAATGAGCAGTTCTTC. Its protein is CASSVGGDRIYNEQFF.

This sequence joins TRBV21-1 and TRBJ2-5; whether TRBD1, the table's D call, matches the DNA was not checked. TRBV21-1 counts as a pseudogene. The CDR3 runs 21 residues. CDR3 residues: CASSKEALRPLTATLPGEQYF. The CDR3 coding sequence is TGTGCCAGCAGCAAAGAGGCCTTGCGCCCCTTGACCGCTACACTTCCGGGGGAGCAGTACTTC.

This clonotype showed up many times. The CDR3 is CASSLGRSAKNIQYF. The CDR3 region has the DNA TGCGCCAGCAGCTTGGGCAGATCAGCCAAAAACATTCAGTACTTC. The chain recombines TRBV5-1 with TRBJ2-4; D remains unclear. The CDR3 extends over 15 amino acids. The V end lost 0 bases, the J end lost 0 bases, and 7 bases lay between the germline ends. Germline CDR1 SGHRS, CDR2 YFSETQ. Using reference TRBV5-1 and TRBJ2-4 for the parts outside the CDR3, the full variable domain is KAGVTQTPRYLIKTRGQQVTLSCSPISGHRSVSWYQQTPGQGLQFLFEYFSETQRNKGNFPGRFSGRQFSNSRSEMNVSTLELGDSALYLCASSLGRSAKNIQYFGAGTRLSVL.

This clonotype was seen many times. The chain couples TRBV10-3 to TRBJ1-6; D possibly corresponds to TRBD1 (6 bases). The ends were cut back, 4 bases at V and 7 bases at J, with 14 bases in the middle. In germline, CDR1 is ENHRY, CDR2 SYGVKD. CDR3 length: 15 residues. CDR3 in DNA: TGTGCCATCAGTGGCGATAGGCAGGGGAATTCACCCCTCCACTTT. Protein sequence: CAISGDRQGNSPLHF.

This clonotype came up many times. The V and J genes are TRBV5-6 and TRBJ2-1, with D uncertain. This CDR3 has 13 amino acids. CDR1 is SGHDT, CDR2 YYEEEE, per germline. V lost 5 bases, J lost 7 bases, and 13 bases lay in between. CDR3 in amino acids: CASSIISTNEQFF. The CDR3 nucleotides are TGTGCCAGCAGTATTATTTCCACGAATGAGCAGTTCTTC.